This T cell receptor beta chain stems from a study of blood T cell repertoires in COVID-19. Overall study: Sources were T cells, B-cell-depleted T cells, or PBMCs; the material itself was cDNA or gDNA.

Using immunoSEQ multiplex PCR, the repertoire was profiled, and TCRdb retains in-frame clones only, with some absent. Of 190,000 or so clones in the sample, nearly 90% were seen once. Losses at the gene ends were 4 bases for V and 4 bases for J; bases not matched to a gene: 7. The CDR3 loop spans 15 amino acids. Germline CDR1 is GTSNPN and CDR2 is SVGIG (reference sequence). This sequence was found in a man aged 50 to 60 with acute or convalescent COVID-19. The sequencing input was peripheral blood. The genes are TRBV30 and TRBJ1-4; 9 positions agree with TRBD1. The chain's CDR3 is CAWNRDRVINEKLFF. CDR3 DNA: TGTGCCTGGAACCGGGACAGGGTAATTAATGAAAAACTGTTTTTT.